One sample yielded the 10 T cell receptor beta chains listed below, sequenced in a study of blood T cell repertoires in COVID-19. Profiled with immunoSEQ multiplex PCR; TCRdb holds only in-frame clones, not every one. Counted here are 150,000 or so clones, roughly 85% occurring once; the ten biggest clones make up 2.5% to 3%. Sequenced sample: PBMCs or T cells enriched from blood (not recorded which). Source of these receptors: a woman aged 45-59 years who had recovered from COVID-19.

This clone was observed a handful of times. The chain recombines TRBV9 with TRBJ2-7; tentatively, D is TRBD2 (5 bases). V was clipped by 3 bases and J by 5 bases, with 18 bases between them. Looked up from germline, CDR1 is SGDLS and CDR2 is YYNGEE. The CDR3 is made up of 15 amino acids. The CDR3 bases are TGTGCCAGCAGCGCCAGAGACGGAGGTAGGGACGAGCAGTACTTC. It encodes CASSARDGGRDEQYF.

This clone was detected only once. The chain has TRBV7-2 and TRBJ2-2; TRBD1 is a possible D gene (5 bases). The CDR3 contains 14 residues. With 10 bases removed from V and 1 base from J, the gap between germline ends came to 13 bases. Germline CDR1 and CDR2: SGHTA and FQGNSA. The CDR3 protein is CANQGRVNTGELFF. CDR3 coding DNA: TGTGCCAACCAGGGCAGGGTGAACACCGGGGAGCTGTTTTTT.

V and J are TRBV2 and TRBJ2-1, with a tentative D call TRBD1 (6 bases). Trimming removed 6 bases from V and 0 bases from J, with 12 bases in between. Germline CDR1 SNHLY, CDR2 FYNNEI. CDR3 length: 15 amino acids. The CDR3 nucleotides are TGTGCCAGCAGGAAGGGGGTCAGCTCCTACAATGAGCAGTTCTTC. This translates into CASRKGVSSYNEQFF. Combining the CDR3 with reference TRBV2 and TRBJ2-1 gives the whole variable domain EPEVTQTPSHQVTQMGQEVILRCVPISNHLYFYWYRQILGQKVEFLVSFYNNEISEKSEIFDDQFSVERPDGSNFTLKIRSTKLEDSAMYFCASRKGVSSYNEQFFGPGTRLTVL.

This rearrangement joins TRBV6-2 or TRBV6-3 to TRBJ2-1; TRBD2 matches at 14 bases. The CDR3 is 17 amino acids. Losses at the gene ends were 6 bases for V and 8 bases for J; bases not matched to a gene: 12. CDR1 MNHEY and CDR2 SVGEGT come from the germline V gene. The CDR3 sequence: CASSRRLAGGSMDEQFF. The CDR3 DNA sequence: TGTGCCAGCAGCCGTAGACTAGCGGGAGGGTCTATGGATGAGCAGTTCTTC.

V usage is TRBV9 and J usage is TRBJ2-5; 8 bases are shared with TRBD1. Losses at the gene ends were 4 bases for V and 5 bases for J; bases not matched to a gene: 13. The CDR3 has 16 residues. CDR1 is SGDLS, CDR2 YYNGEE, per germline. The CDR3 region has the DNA TGTGCCAGCAGCTTCAAGGATCAGGGGGCATGGGAGACCCAGTACTTC. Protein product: CASSFKDQGAWETQYF.

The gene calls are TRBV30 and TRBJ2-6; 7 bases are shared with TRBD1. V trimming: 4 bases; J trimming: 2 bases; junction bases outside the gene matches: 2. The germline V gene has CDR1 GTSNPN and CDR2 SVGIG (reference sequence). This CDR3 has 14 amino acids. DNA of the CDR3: TGTGCCTGGATTAGGGGGCCTGGGGCCAACGTCCTGACTTTC. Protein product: CAWIRGPGANVLTF.

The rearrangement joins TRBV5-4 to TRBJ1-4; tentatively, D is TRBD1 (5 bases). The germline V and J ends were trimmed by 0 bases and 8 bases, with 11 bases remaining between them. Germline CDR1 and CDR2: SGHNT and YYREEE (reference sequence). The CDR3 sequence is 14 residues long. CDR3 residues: CASSLGQGSEKLFF. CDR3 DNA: TGTGCCAGCAGCTTGGGCCAGGGTAGCGAAAAACTGTTTTTT.

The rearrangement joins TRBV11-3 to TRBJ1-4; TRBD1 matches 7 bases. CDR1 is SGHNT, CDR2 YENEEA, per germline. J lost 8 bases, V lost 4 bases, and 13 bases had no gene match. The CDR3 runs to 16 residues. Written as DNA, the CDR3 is TGTGCCAGCAGCTACGGGGGACCTACAGGGGTGGAAAAACTGTTTTTT. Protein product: CASSYGGPTGVEKLFF.

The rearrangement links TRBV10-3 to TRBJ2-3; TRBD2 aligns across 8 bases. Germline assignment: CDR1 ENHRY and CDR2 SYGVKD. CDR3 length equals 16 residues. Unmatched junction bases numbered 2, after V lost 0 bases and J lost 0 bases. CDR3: CAISESTSASTDTQYF. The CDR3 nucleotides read TGTGCCATCAGTGAGTCGACTAGCGCGAGCACAGATACGCAGTATTTT.

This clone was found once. The CDR3 bases are TGTGCCAGCAGCTATCGGACTAGCGGGGTTTACGAGCAGTACTTC. Translating it yields CASSYRTSGVYEQYF. The V call is TRBV11-2, the J call TRBJ2-7; the match to TRBD2 covers 12 bases. The V gene end was trimmed by 4 bases and the J gene end by 4 bases; junction bases not matched to a gene: 5. Germline assignment: CDR1 SGHAT and CDR2 FQNNGV. The CDR3 totals 15 residues.